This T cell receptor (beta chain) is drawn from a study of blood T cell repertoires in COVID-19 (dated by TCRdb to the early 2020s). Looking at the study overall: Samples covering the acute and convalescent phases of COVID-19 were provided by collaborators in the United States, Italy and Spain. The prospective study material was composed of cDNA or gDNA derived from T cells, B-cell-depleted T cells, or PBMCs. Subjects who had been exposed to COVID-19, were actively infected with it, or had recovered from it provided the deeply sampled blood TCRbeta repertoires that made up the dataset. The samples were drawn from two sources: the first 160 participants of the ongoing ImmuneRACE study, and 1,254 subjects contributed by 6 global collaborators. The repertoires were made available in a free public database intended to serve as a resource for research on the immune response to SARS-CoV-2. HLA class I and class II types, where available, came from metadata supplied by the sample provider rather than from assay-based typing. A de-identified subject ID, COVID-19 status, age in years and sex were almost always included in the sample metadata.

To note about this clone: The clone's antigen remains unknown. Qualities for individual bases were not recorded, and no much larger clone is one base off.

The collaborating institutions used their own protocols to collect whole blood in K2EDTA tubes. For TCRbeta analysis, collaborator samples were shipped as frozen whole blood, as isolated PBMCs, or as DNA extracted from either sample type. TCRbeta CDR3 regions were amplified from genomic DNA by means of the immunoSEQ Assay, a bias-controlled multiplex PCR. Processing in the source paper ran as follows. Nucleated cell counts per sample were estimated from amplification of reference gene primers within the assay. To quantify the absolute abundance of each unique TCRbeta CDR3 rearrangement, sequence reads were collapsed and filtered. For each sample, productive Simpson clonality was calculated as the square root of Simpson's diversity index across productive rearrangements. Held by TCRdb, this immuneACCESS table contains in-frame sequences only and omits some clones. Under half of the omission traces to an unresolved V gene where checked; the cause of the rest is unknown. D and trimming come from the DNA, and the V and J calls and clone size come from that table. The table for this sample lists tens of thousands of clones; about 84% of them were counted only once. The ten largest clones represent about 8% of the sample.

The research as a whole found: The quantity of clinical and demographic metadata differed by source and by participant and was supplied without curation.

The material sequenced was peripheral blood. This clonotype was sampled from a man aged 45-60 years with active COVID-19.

The bases read TGTGCCACTAGGGACAGGGGCATCTATGGCTACACCTTC. Translation gives CATRDRGIYGYTF. Recombination connected TRBV24-1 to TRBJ1-2, and 10 bases in between align with TRBD1. The CDR3 holds 13 amino acids from the cysteine to the phenylalanine. Here the CDR3 DNA is all that survives: 39 bases in frame from base 1. CDR1 KGHDR and CDR2 SFDVKD are derived from the germline V gene. V is pruned by 10 bases and J by 4 bases, leaving 5 bases of the junction without a gene match.